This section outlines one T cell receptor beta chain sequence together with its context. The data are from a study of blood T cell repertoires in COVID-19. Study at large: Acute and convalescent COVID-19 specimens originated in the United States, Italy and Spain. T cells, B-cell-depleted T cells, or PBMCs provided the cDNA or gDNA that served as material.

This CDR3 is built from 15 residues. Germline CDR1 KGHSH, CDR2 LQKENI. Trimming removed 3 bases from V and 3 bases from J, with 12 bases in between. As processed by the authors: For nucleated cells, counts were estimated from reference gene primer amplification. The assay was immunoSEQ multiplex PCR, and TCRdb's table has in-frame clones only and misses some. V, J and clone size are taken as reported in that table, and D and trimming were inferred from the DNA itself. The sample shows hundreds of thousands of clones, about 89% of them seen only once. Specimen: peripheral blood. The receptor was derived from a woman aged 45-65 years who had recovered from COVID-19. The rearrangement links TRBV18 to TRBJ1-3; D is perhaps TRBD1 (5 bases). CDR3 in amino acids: CASSPPVRDGNTIYF. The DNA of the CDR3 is TGTGCCAGCTCACCCCCCGTCAGGGATGGAAACACCATATATTTT.